The sample holds a few counts of the clone carrying this T cell receptor (beta chain). The data derive from a study of cytomegalovirus exposure and HLA in healthy donors. Looked up from germline, CDR1 is SGHKS and CDR2 is YYEKEE (reference sequence). Trimming stripped 0 bases from V and 0 bases from J, with 7 bases between. The CDR3 runs to 15 residues. The PCR had 60 Vbeta and 13 Jbeta primers. The table came from immunoSEQ multiplex PCR; TCRdb's copy has only in-frame clones and leaves some out. Of around 120,000 clones listed, about 68% are singletons. The chain uses TRBV5-5 and TRBJ1-3; D is undetermined. The sequence was collected from a man between 25 and 39 years old in good health and CMV-seropositive. Sequenced input: PBMCs. Here the CDR3 reads CASSLVPGSGNTIYF. The CDR3 DNA sequence: TGTGCCAGCAGCTTGGTACCAGGCTCTGGAAACACCATATATTTT.